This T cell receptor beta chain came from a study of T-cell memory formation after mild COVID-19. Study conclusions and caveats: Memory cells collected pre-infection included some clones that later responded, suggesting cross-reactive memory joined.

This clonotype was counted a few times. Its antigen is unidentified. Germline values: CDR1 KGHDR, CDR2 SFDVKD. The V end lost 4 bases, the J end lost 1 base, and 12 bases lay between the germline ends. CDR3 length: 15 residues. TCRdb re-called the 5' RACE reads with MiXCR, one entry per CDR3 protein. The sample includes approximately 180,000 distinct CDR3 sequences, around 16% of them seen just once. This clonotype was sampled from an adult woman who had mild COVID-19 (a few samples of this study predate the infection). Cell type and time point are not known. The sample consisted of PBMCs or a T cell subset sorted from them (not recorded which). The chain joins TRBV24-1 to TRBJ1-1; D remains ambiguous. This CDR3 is CATSDPNSGNTEAFF. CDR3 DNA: TGTGCCACCAGTGACCCTAATTCAGGGAACACTGAAGCTTTCTTT.